The rows below give T cell receptor beta chains drawn from one sample of a study of shared clonotypes between healthy human individuals. The assay was immunoSEQ multiplex PCR, and TCRdb's table has in-frame clones only and misses some. Found here are a few hundred thousand clones, 95% to 96% of them singletons; the top ten hold around 0.11%. Specimen: naive CD8+ T cells sorted from blood. These receptor sequences come from a woman in her thirties in good health. The CDR3 runs from the conserved cysteine through the conserved F or W. The order of the fields is D gene, V gene, clone size, J gene, CDR3 DNA, CDR3 protein. The D gene is left open where the match is weak. The listing skips clone size in some rows; elsewhere it reads once, few, many or a size class.

TRBD1,TRBV28,NA,TRBJ2-1,TGTGCCAGCAGTTTACGACAGGGGCCGCCTTTCAATGAGCAGTTCTTC,CASSLRQGPPFNEQFF
NA,TRBV9,NA,TRBJ1-2,TGTGCCAGCAGCGTAGTTGGCGGCGCGGATGGCTACACCTTC,CASSVVGGADGYTF
NA,TRBV6-5,NA,TRBJ2-3,TGTGCCAGCAGTTATGGGGGCCGAACAGATACGCAGTATTTT,CASSYGGRTDTQYF
NA,TRBV21-1,NA,TRBJ2-2,TGTGCCAAAAGACTTAATTCCGCGGGGCGTGGGGTCACCGGGGAGCTGTTTTTT,CAKRLNSAGRGVTGELFF
NA,TRBV9,NA,TRBJ2-1,TGTGCCAGCAGCGAAGCGGGTTTAACCTACAATGAGCAGTTCTTC,CASSEAGLTYNEQFF
NA,TRBV9,once,TRBJ2-2,TGTGCCAGCAGCCCCGAAGGGGGGTGGACCGGGGAGCTGTTTTTT,CASSPEGGWTGELFF
NA,TRBV28,NA,TRBJ1-1,TGTGCCAGCAGTCTTCGGGGGCAACGTGATGAAGCTTTCTTT,CASSLRGQRDEAFF
NA,TRBV10-1,once,TRBJ2-7,TGCGCCAGCAGTGAGTCTTACGGGTACGAGCAGTACTTC,CASSESYGYEQYF
NA,TRBV5-4,NA,TRBJ2-1,TGTGCCAGCAGCAGCGCCTCTCCTCTCCCAGGGGAGCAGTTCTTC,CASSSASPLPGEQFF
NA,TRBV4-1,NA,TRBJ2-7,TGCGCCAGCAGCCAGGCAGGGGACGAGCAGTACTTC,CASSQAGDEQYF
TRBD1,TRBV10-3,NA,TRBJ1-4,TGTGCCATCAGTGAAGGGACAGGGGGAGATGAAAAACTGTTTTTT,CAISEGTGGDEKLFF
NA,TRBV27,NA,TRBJ2-7,TGTGCCAGCAGTTTAATTGGCAGGGCCCACGAGCAGTACTTC,CASSLIGRAHEQYF
NA,TRBV7-8,NA,TRBJ2-5,TGTGCCAGCAGCTTAGGCCTAGTCGGAGAGACCCAGTACTTC,CASSLGLVGETQYF
NA,TRBV10-2,once,TRBJ1-5,TGCGCCAGCGGCTTAGGGGGGCGCGGCAATCAGCCCCAGCATTTT,CASGLGGRGNQPQHF
TRBD1,TRBV13,NA,TRBJ2-7,TGTGCCAGCAGCCCGGGACAGGGGGTATACGAGCAGTACTTC,CASSPGQGVYEQYF
NA,TRBV14,NA,TRBJ1-2,TGTGCCAGCAGCCAAGCAACGATCTATGGCTACACCTTC,CASSQATIYGYTF